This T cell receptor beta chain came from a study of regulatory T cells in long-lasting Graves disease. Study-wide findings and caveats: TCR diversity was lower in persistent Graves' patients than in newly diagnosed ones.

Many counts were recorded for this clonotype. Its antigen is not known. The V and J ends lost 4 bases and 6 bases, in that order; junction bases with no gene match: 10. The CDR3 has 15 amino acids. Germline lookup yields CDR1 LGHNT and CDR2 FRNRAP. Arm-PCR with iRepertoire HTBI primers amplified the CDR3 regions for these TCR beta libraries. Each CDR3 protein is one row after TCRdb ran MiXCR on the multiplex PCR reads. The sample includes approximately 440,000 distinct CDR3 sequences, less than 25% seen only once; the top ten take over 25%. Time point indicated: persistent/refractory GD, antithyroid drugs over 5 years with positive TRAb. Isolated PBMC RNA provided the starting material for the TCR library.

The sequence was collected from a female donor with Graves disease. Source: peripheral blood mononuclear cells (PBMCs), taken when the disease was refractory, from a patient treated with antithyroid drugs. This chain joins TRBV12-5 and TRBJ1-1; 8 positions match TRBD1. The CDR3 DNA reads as TGTGCTAGTGGTTCTGACATACAGACAGGGGCTGAAGCTTTCTTT. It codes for CASGSDIQTGAEAFF.